This TCR beta chain was found in a study of T cell responses to AZD1222 COVID-19 vaccine (dated by TCRdb to the early 2020s). Regarding the complete study: Because spike-specific TCR depth and breadth did not differ between the two schedules, AZD1222 recipients who got a second dose at roughly 4 weeks were pooled with those who got a second dose at roughly 12 weeks. A total of approximately 240 trial participants underwent TCR sequencing, of whom about 200 had received two doses of AZD1222 and about 25 had received two doses of the MenACWY control vaccine. Trial participants were enrolled into age subgroups of 18-55, 56-69 and 70-plus years, which contained roughly 150, 30 and 60 TCR-sequenced participants, respectively. The paper as a whole reports these results and caveats: Participants were mostly white British, with more females than males. The authors suggested clonal diversity may have been underestimated. Because no day 14 peak-response samples were available, the repertoires could be characterized only after the peak T cell response. The vaccine-associated CD4 TCRs covered the entire spike protein, and the dominant responses fell in regions 160-218 and 743-854. Reportedly, almost half of the unique spike-specific TCRs recognized epitopes lying outside the regions that are mutated in the B.1.351 and B.1.1.7 variants. After two AZD1222 doses, spike-specific TCR breadth and depth were significantly higher than at day 0 and than in MenACWY recipients. The 56-69-year group was small, and its depth increase did not reach significance, likely because of low power. Conclusions about previously exposed vaccinees are limited, since just five or six AZD1222 recipients were seropositive for SARS-CoV-2 at baseline.

In light of the paper, this sample's time point label describes: baseline before first vaccination. Vaccinee samples came from UK trials COV001 and COV002, including a single-blind randomized controlled phase 2/3 trial of AZD1222 (ChAdOx1 nCoV-19) in healthy adults. Trial participant PBMC samples were collected at day 0 and day 28 after the second dose for TCRbeta chain sequencing. The CDR3 regions of human TCRbeta chains were subjected to immunosequencing. The paper's processing steps were these. TCRs in the repertoires were matched against a reference library of SARS-CoV-2-specific TCRs that had been generated with the MIRA antigen-specificity platform. Breadth was defined as the fraction of unique TCRs that were SARS-CoV-2-associated, and depth was defined as the fraction of total T cells that were SARS-CoV-2-associated. Each spike-specific TCR was assigned to its reactive spike region and to a CD4 or CD8 class using the MIRA data. Log10-transformed breadth and depth values were compared by one-way ANOVA with Sidak's multiple comparisons tests. TCRdb took over this immuneACCESS table, retaining in-frame rearrangements with V and J assigned. Such tables are incomplete; in checked studies, under half of the missing clones stem from an unresolved V gene, and the remainder is unexplained. V and J calls and clone size are copied from that table; D and trimming were computed from the DNA. Counted in this sample were about 70,000 clones; about 85% of them appeared once. 20% of the sample goes to the ten largest clones.

The germline V gene sets CDR1 to MDHEN and CDR2 to SYDVKM. Its CDR3 holds 16 amino acids, cysteine through phenylalanine. This entry keeps only the CDR3 DNA: 48 bases, framed from base 1. Trimming accounts for 8 bases at V and 6 bases at J, while the number of junction bases matched to no gene is 16. Notes on this clone: Its cognate antigen has yet to be identified. The record has no base qualities; no much larger clone is one base away.

The TCR originated in an adult in good health. The rearrangement joined TRBV28 to TRBJ1-2; 9 junctional bases match TRBD1. Source: peripheral blood, taken on day 0 of AZD1222 vaccination. The CDR3 has the sequence CASDPLAGQGLHGYTF. The DNA sequence is as follows: TGTGCCAGCGACCCCCTCGCGGGACAGGGATTGCATGGCTACACCTTC.